These T cell receptor beta chains were read from a single sample in a study of blood T cell repertoires in COVID-19. The protocol was immunoSEQ multiplex PCR, while the TCRdb copy is restricted to in-frame clones and leaves out a portion. The profile shows just over 300,000 clones, around 86% of them singletons. The sequenced sample consisted of PBMCs or T cells enriched from blood (not recorded which). The receptors here all came from a man between 25 and 39 years old who had recovered from COVID-19. Both conserved end residues are part of each CDR3. D genes are given only for firm matches. Not all rows give a size; the values are once, few, many and, for expanded clones, a class.

DNA,CDR3,size,D,V,J
TGTGTCGGGCGGGAGAGGACCACCGGGGAGCTGTTTTTT,CVGRERTTGELFF,once,TRBD2,TRBV11-2,TRBJ2-2
TGCGCCAGCAGCTTGGTTCGAGCGGGAGTGGGCACAGATACGCAGTATTTT,CASSLVRAGVGTDTQYF,.,TRBD2,TRBV5-1,TRBJ2-3
TGTGCCTCGCCTATGAGCAATCAGCCCCAGCATTTT,CASPMSNQPQHF,.,.,TRBV27,TRBJ1-5
TGTGCCAGCCACCGTGGACAGGGGGTCACAGATACGCAGTATTTT,CASHRGQGVTDTQYF,.,TRBD1,TRBV7-2,TRBJ2-3
TGTGCCAGCAGGGGGGGGTCAGATACGCAGTATTTT,CASRGGSDTQYF,once,TRBD2,TRBV25-1,TRBJ2-3
TGTGCCAGTAGTATCTTGGGGGCAAGTGAAAAACTGTTTTTT,CASSILGASEKLFF,.,.,TRBV19,TRBJ1-4
TGTGCCAGCAGCTGGGGGCTGGGACCGAATCAGCCCCAGCATTTT,CASSWGLGPNQPQHF,once,.,TRBV7-6,TRBJ1-5
TGTGCCAGCAGTTCGAGGCGGACAGGAGATTCACCCCTCCACTTT,CASSSRRTGDSPLHF,.,TRBD1,TRBV6-6,TRBJ1-6
TGTGCCAGTAGTATGGACAGGGGGCGCGCGGGCAATCAGCCCCAGCATTTT,CASSMDRGRAGNQPQHF,few,TRBD1,TRBV19,TRBJ1-5
TGTGCCAGCAGTTTAGGACAGGGGTCGGGCTACACCTTC,CASSLGQGSGYTF,.,TRBD1,TRBV28,TRBJ1-2
TGTGCCACCAGCAGAGATGTAGCGGGAGGGAACACAGATACGCAGTATTTT,CATSRDVAGGNTDTQYF,.,TRBD2,TRBV15,TRBJ2-3
TGTGCCAGCAGCGCCACGGGACAGGGGGTGAGGGGCTACACCTTC,CASSATGQGVRGYTF,.,TRBD1,TRBV9,TRBJ1-2
TGTGCCAGCAGAGCCGGGGGCTACACCTTC,CASRAGGYTF,.,.,TRBV28,TRBJ1-2
TGTGCCACCAGTGTCGGACCAGGGGCCTATGGCTACACCTTC,CATSVGPGAYGYTF,.,.,TRBV24-1,TRBJ1-2
TGTGCCAGTAGTATTCAATTTCGGACAGGGGTGGGAAACACCATATATTTT,CASSIQFRTGVGNTIYF,.,TRBD1,TRBV19,TRBJ1-3
TGTGCCAGCAGCCCCCGATTAGGACTAGCGAGGTACGAGCAGTACTTC,CASSPRLGLARYEQYF,.,TRBD2,TRBV7-9,TRBJ2-7
TGTGCCAGCAGCTGGAGCGGGGGGGCCTACGAGCAGTACTTC,CASSWSGGAYEQYF,.,TRBD2,TRBV11-2,TRBJ2-7
TGTGCTAGCAGCTTAGGACTAGCGGCATACAATGAGCAGTTCTTC,CASSLGLAAYNEQFF,.,TRBD2,TRBV7-7,TRBJ2-1
TGTGCCAGCAGCTTCGGCAGGGTCACAGATACGCAGTATTTT,CASSFGRVTDTQYF,.,.,TRBV11-3,TRBJ2-3
TGTGCCAGCAGCTTTAGTAATGAGCAGTTCTTC,CASSFSNEQFF,.,.,TRBV5-4,TRBJ2-1
TGTGCCAGCAGTTTCGATGTGGTCGGGAATGAGCAGTTCTTC,CASSFDVVGNEQFF,.,.,TRBV27,TRBJ2-1
TGTGCCAGCAGCAGAGGACAGGGGGTCTACGAGCAGTACTTC,CASSRGQGVYEQYF,.,TRBD1,TRBV11-3,TRBJ2-7
TGTGCCAGCAGCTCGGTGGCGGATAGTGAAAAACTGTTTTTT,CASSSVADSEKLFF,.,.,TRBV5-4,TRBJ1-4
TGTGCCAGCAGCTTGACTAGCGGGAGGTTGATGAACACCGGGGAGCTGTTTTTT,CASSLTSGRLMNTGELFF,.,TRBD2,TRBV5-6,TRBJ2-2
TGCGCCAGCAGCTTGGAACTAGCGGGGGTCGGCACAGATACGCAGTATTTT,CASSLELAGVGTDTQYF,.,TRBD2,TRBV5-1,TRBJ2-3
TGTGCCTGGGACCGCGGGTCAGCGGTAGCGGGAGCGGCAGATACGCAGTATTTT,CAWDRGSAVAGAADTQYF,.,TRBD2,TRBV30,TRBJ2-3
TGCAGCGTCGATATAGACAACGTAGGCTATGGCTACACCTTC,CSVDIDNVGYGYTF,.,.,TRBV29-1,TRBJ1-2
TGTGCCAGCAGCCACCGACTAGCGTCTAGCACAGATACGCAGTATTTT,CASSHRLASSTDTQYF,.,TRBD2,TRBV7-9,TRBJ2-3
TGCAGCGTTGTCCTACCTAGGTCCTACAATGAGCAGTTCTTC,CSVVLPRSYNEQFF,.,.,TRBV29-1,TRBJ2-1
TGTGCCAGCAGTGAGTTGAGCGGGCGGGTGGAGACCCAGTACTTC,CASSELSGRVETQYF,.,.,TRBV2,TRBJ2-5
TGCGCCAGCAGCCAGCTACTAGCGGGGGCAACCTACGAGCAGTACTTC,CASSQLLAGATYEQYF,.,TRBD2,TRBV4-1,TRBJ2-7
TGTGCCAGCAGTTCGGGAGGGGGCAGAAATTCACCCCTCCACTTT,CASSSGGGRNSPLHF,.,TRBD1,TRBV6-5,TRBJ1-6